This passage covers 22 T cell receptor beta chains from one sample sequenced in a study of CD8 T cells in ankylosing spondylitis. One entry per CDR3 protein, called by TCRdb with MiXCR from the 5' RACE reads. The data hold 80,000 to 100,000 distinct CDR3 sequences, with about 8% observed a single time. Sequencing was carried out using blood, either unsorted or a sorted T cell fraction (not recorded which). These receptor sequences come from a male donor with ankylosing spondylitis or in good health (not recorded which).

Concerning this clonotype: A much larger clone differs by one base, so this may be a read error. The chain links TRBV3-1 to TRBJ2-1, with TRBD2 matching over 7 bases. CDR3 length equals 15 residues. After removal of 1 base from V and 7 bases from J, the junction contained 7 bases not matched to a gene. Germline V CDR1 and CDR2: LGHDT, YNNKEL (reference sequence). The CDR3 reads CASSQGPGLVNEQFF. The CDR3 DNA reads TGTGCCAGCAGCCAAGGTCCCGGACTAGTGAATGAGCAGTTCTTC.

This clonotype was recorded many times. The V and J genes are TRBV29-1 and TRBJ2-1, with 13 nucleotides matching TRBD2. CDR1 and CDR2 from the germline V gene are SQVTM and ANQGSEA. The V and J ends lost 6 bases and 2 bases, in that order; junction bases with no gene match: 7. The CDR3 is 16 amino acids. The CDR3 protein is CSVRTSGGPTYNEQFF. CDR3 DNA sequence: TGCAGCGTCCGGACTAGCGGGGGCCCTACCTACAATGAGCAGTTCTTC.

This clonotype was recorded at least ten times. This chain joins TRBV12-3 or TRBV12-4 and TRBJ1-5; perhaps TRBD1 as D (5 bases). The CDR3 loop spans 16 amino acids. The V and J ends lost 3 bases and 1 base respectively, with 13 bases between them. The CDR3 sequence is CASSFRQGRSNQPQHF. CDR3 DNA: TGTGCCAGCAGTTTTCGCCAGGGACGGAGCAATCAGCCCCAGCATTTT.

This clonotype was picked up many times. This sequence joins TRBV29-1 and TRBJ2-1; weak D call: TRBD2 (6 bases). Germline V gene sequence: CDR1 SQVTM, CDR2 ANQGSEA. Trimming removed 7 bases at V and 9 bases at J, with 22 bases between. The CDR3 has 14 amino acids. CDR3 DNA: TGCAGCGCCTCCTGGGCGGGGCTCTTTATTGAGCAGTTCTTC. It yields the protein CSASWAGLFIEQFF.

In this sample, this clonotype turned up many times. The chain uses TRBV20-1 and TRBJ2-1; D remains ambiguous. Trimming removed 3 bases from V and 8 bases from J, with 14 bases in between. CDR3 length: 13 amino acids. CDR1 DFQATT and CDR2 SNEGSKA come from the germline V gene (reference sequence). In DNA form, the CDR3 reads TGCAGTGCTAGGATAGCAGCGTTCCATGAGCAGTTCTTC. Protein product: CSARIAAFHEQFF.

This clonotype was seen ten or more times. V and J are TRBV15 and TRBJ2-3; a weak D match, TRBD1 (5 bases). Looked up from germline, CDR1 is LNHNV and CDR2 is YYDKDF (reference sequence). The CDR3 consists of 15 residues. V was trimmed by 0 bases and J by 2 bases, leaving 9 bases between them. CDR3 DNA: TGTGCCACCAGCAGAGATGGGGCGGACACAGATACGCAGTATTTT. It encodes CATSRDGADTDTQYF.

The chain is built from TRBV5-6 and TRBJ2-7; the D call may be TRBD1 or TRBD2 (6 bases each). The length of the CDR3 is 15 residues. Germline CDR1 is SGHDT and CDR2 is YYEEEE. Trimming took off 4 bases at V and 2 bases at J, with 16 bases between the two ends. The DNA for the CDR3 is TGTGCCAGCAGCCGACTCGGGGGCGGTCCCTACGAGCAGTACTTC. Its translation is CASSRLGGGPYEQYF.

This clonotype was counted ten times or more. For the CDR3, the DNA is TGTGCCAGCAGCCTCCTGGCACAGGGCAGGGCACCCCTCCACTTT. It encodes CASSLLAQGRAPLHF. This chain joins TRBV4-2 and TRBJ1-6; possibly TRBD1 for D (6 bases). V was trimmed by 4 bases and J by 11 bases, leaving 18 bases between them. Germline CDR1 LGHNA, CDR2 YNFKEQ. The CDR3 is 15 residues long.

This clonotype occurred many times. The genes are TRBV14 and TRBJ2-2, with D unresolved. The germline V and J ends were trimmed by 2 bases and 1 base, with 8 bases remaining between them. Germline CDR1 SGHDN, CDR2 FVKESK. This CDR3 contains 15 residues. CDR3 nucleotide sequence: TGTGCCAGCAGCCAAAGTAGACGGAACACCGGGGAGCTGTTTTTT. It yields the protein CASSQSRRNTGELFF. Drawing the rest from reference TRBV14 and TRBJ2-2, the complete variable domain is EAGVTQFPSHSVIEKGQTVTLRCDPISGHDNLYWYRRVMGKEIKFLLHFVKESKQDESGMPNNRFLAERTGGTYSTLKVQPAELEDSGVYFCASSQSRRNTGELFFGEGSRLTVL.

This clonotype was detected ten times or more. The V call is TRBV7-3, the J call TRBJ2-1; tentative D call: TRBD2 (6 bases). Per germline, CDR1 SGHTA and CDR2 FQGTGA. The CDR3 is 16 residues long. V lost 3 bases and J 4 bases, leaving 16 bases between the germline ends. CDR3 region: CASSLTRRARYNEQFF. In nucleotides, the CDR3 is TGTGCCAGCAGCTTGACGCGGAGGGCTAGATACAATGAGCAGTTCTTC.

This clonotype was counted only a few times. The chain carries TRBV7-2 and TRBJ1-5; D may be TRBD1 (6 bases). This CDR3 is 15 amino acids long. Germline values: CDR1 SGHTA, CDR2 FQGNSA. Trimming removed 2 bases from V and 1 base from J, with 9 bases in between. For the CDR3, the DNA is TGTGCCAGCAGCTTATTGAGGGGGAGCAATCAGCCCCAGCATTTT. Translated, it gives CASSLLRGSNQPQHF. Full variable domain (remainder filled in from reference TRBV7-2 and TRBJ1-5): GAGVSQSPSNKVTEKGKDVELRCDPISGHTALYWYRQSLGQGLEFLIYFQGNSAPDKSGLPSDRFSAERTGGSVSTLTIQRTQQEDSAVYLCASSLLRGSNQPQHFGDGTRLSIL.

This clonotype was seen ten or more times. V and J are TRBV7-9 and TRBJ1-5; D uncertain. V lost 2 bases to trimming and J lost 0 bases, with 2 bases between them. CDR3 length: 13 residues. Germline CDR1 reads SEHNR; CDR2 reads FQNEAQ (reference sequence). The CDR3 loop is CASSLNSNQPQHF. Written as DNA, the CDR3 is TGTGCCAGCAGCTTAAATAGCAATCAGCCCCAGCATTTT.

The genes are TRBV19 and TRBJ1-1; TRBD1 is a possible D gene (5 bases). The CDR3 is 15 residues long. Germline values: CDR1 LNHDA, CDR2 SQIVND (reference sequence). Trimming removed 7 bases at V and 0 bases at J, with 15 bases between. The CDR3 DNA sequence: TGTGCCAGTAACCCCCAGGGAGATATGAACACTGAAGCTTTCTTT. Translation: CASNPQGDMNTEAFF.

This clonotype was recorded at least ten times. CDR3 protein: CASSLLGTGGETQYF. As DNA, the CDR3 is TGCGCCAGCAGCTTACTAGGGACAGGCGGGGAGACCCAGTACTTC. The V call is TRBV5-1, the J call TRBJ2-5; 8 nucleotides align to TRBD1. The length of the CDR3 is 15 residues. CDR1 and CDR2 (germline): SGHRS, YFSETQ. Trimming removed 2 bases from V and 5 bases from J; junction bases left unmatched: 8.

The chain uses TRBV20-1 and TRBJ2-7, with D perhaps TRBD1 (5 bases). The germline CDR1 and CDR2 sequences are DFQATT and SNEGSKA (reference sequence). CDR3 size: 14 residues. V was clipped by 0 bases and J by 4 bases, with 13 bases between them. The CDR3 bases are TGCAGTGCTAGAGATCGCCAGGGCAATTACGAGCAGTACTTC. Translation gives CSARDRQGNYEQYF.

The J gene is TRBJ1-6, the V gene TRBV6-5; unclear D gene. The CDR3 is 16 amino acids. Looked up from germline, CDR1 is MNHEY and CDR2 is SVGAGI. With 5 bases removed from V and 2 bases from J, the gap between germline ends came to 13 bases. The CDR3: CASSHPVGAYNSPLHF. CDR3 DNA sequence: TGTGCCAGCAGTCACCCAGTGGGCGCCTATAATTCACCCCTCCACTTT.

Ten or more counts support this clonotype. The chain carries TRBV20-1 and TRBJ1-2; D gene unclear. The V end lost 7 bases, the J end lost 2 bases, and 11 bases lay between the germline ends. CDR3 size: 12 residues. Looked up from germline, CDR1 is DFQATT and CDR2 is SNEGSKA (reference sequence). CDR3 DNA sequence: TGCAGTGTCTCTACGGGGAACTATGGCTACACCTTC. Translation: CSVSTGNYGYTF.

This clonotype was detected many times. The chain recombines TRBV6-5 with TRBJ1-2; 10 bases agree with TRBD1. V shed 2 bases, J shed 6 bases, and the junction held 3 bases outside the gene matches. Germline CDR1 is MNHEY and CDR2 is SVGAGI. The CDR3 is 14 residues long. The CDR3 sequence: CASSYGTGVHGYTF. The CDR3 bases are TGTGCCAGCAGTTACGGGACAGGGGTTCATGGCTACACCTTC.

This clonotype was observed at least ten times. This chain connects TRBV5-1 to TRBJ1-3; 11 positions agree with TRBD1. The CDR3 runs 16 residues. The germline V gene encodes CDR1 SGHRS and CDR2 YFSETQ. J lost 0 bases, V lost 3 bases, and 2 bases had no gene match. CDR3: CASSSGQGGSGNTIYF. In DNA, the CDR3 is TGCGCCAGCAGCTCGGGACAGGGGGGCTCTGGAAACACCATATATTTT.

This clonotype showed up many times. This chain uses TRBV3-1 with TRBJ1-1, with D possibly matching TRBD1 (5 bases). This CDR3 is 15 amino acids long. The V gene's germline CDR1 is LGHDT and CDR2 YNNKEL (reference sequence). Between the trimmed V and J ends, which lost 2 bases and 1 base, there was a span of 11 bases. The CDR3 DNA sequence: TGTGCCAGCAGCCAACCAGGGCAGGGGAACACTGAAGCTTTCTTT. This sequence encodes CASSQPGQGNTEAFF.

The rearrangement joins TRBV12-3 or TRBV12-4 to TRBJ2-7; no reliable D call. Trimming cost V 3 bases and J 6 bases, with 6 bases left between them. The CDR3 runs 11 residues. The CDR3 sequence: CASSFTGEQYF. In nucleotides, the CDR3 is TGTGCCAGCAGTTTTACCGGCGAGCAGTACTTC.

This clonotype has only a few counts. This chain joins TRBV7-2 and TRBJ2-1; D is uncertain. The germline V gene encodes CDR1 SGHTA and CDR2 FQGNSA. This CDR3 is built from 13 residues. V lost 1 base and J 4 bases, leaving 5 bases between the germline ends. The CDR3 DNA is TGTGCCAGCAGCTTAGAACAGTACAATGAGCAGTTCTTC. This codes for CASSLEQYNEQFF. The variable domain in full, with the rest retrieved from reference TRBV7-2 and TRBJ2-1, is GAGVSQSPSNKVTEKGKDVELRCDPISGHTALYWYRQSLGQGLEFLIYFQGNSAPDKSGLPSDRFSAERTGGSVSTLTIQRTQQEDSAVYLCASSLEQYNEQFFGPGTRLTVL.